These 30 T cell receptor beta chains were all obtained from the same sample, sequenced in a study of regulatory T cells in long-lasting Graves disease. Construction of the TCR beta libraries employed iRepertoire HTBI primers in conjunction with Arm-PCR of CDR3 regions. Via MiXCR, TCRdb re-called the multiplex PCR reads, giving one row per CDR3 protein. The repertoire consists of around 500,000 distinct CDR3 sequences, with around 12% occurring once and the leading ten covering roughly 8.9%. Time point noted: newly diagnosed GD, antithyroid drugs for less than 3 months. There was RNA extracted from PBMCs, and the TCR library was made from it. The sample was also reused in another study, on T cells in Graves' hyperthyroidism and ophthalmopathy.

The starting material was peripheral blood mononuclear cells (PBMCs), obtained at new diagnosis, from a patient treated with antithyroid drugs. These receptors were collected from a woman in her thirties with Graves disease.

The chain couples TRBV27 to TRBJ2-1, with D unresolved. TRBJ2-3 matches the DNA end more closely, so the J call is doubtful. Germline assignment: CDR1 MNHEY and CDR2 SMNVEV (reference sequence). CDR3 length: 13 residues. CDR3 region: CASSPINADTQYF. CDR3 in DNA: TGTGCCAGCAGTCCGATAAACGCTGATACGCAGTATTTT.

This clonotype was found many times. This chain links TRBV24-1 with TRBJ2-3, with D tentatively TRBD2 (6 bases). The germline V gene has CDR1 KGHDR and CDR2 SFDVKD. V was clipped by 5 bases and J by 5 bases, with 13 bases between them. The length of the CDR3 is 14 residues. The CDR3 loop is CATSARERVDTQYF. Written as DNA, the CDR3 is TGTGCCACCAGTGCTCGGGAGAGGGTAGATACGCAGTATTTT.

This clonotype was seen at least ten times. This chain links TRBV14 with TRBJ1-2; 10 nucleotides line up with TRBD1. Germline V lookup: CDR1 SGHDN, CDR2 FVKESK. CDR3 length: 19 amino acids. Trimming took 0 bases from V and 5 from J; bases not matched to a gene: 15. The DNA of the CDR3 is TGTGCCAGCAGCCAAGATCGGCTCTGGGACAGGGGAACGTTGTATGGCTACACCTTC. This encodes CASSQDRLWDRGTLYGYTF.

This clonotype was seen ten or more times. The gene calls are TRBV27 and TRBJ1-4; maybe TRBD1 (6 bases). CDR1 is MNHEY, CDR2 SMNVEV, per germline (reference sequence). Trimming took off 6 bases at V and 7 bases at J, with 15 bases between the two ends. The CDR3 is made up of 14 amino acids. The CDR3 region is CASRYTGSGEKLFF. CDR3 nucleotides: TGTGCCAGCAGGTACACAGGGTCAGGTGAAAAACTGTTTTTT.

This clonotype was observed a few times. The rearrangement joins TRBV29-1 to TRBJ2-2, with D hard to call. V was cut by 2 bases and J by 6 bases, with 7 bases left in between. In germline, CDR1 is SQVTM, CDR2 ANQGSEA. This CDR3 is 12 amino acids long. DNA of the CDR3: TGCAGCGTTGAAACGTCGGCCGGGGAGCTGTTTTTT. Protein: CSVETSAGELFF.

CDR3 in amino acids: CSARGVLADRPTGELFF. The CDR3 DNA is TGCAGTGCTAGAGGGGTCCTAGCGGACCGACCCACCGGGGAGCTGTTTTTT. This chain links TRBV20-1 with TRBJ2-2; TRBD2 agrees at 7 bases. Germline values: CDR1 DFQATT, CDR2 SNEGSKA (reference sequence). Trimming removed 1 base from V and 4 bases from J; junction bases left unmatched: 12. This CDR3 spans 17 amino acids.

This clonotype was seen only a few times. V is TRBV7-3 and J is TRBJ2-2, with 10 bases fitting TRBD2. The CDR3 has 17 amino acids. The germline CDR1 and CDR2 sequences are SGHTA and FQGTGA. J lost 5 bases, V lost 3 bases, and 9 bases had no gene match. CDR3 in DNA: TGTGCCAGCAGCTTCGTAGCGGGAGGACCCAGGACCGGGGAGCTGTTTTTT. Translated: CASSFVAGGPRTGELFF.

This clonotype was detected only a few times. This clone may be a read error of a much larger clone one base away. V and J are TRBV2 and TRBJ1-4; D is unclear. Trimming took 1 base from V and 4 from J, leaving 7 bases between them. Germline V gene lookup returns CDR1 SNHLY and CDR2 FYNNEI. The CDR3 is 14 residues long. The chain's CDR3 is CASSEGRDNEKLFF. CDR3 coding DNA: TGTGCCAGCAGTGAAGGGAGGGATAATGAAAAACTGTTTTTT.

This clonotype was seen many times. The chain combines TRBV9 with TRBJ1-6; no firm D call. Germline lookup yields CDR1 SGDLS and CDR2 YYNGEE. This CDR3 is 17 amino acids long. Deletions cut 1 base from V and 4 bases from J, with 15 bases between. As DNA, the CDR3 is TGTGCCAGCAGCGTAACTTCGTTCGACGGATATAATTCACCCCTCCACTTT. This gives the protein CASSVTSFDGYNSPLHF.

Here the CDR3 reads CASSPARGVYGYTF. The CDR3 nucleotides are TGTGCCAGTAGTCCGGCAAGGGGCGTCTATGGCTACACCTTC. The V and J genes are TRBV19 and TRBJ1-2; weak D call: TRBD1 (5 bases). The CDR3 length is 14 residues. Germline values: CDR1 LNHDA, CDR2 SQIVND (reference sequence). Trimming removed 5 bases at V and 4 bases at J, with 14 bases between.

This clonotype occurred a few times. The CDR3 nucleotides read TGTGCCAGCCGACGGGGGGGCTGGGAGGAGCTGTTTTTT. It is translated as CASRRGGWEELFF. The rearrangement uses TRBV25-1 and TRBJ2-2, with 8 bases that match TRBD2. The CDR3 spans 13 residues. V shed 8 bases and J 10 bases; nucleotides not matched to a gene: 9. Germline CDR1 and CDR2: MGHDK and SYGVNS.

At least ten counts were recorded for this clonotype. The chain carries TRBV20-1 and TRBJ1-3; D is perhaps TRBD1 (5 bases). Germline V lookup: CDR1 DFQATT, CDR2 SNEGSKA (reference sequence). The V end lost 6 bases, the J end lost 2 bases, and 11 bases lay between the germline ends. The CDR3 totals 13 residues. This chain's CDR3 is CSALRGPGNTIYF. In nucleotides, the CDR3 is TGCAGTGCGCTGCGGGGACCTGGAAACACCATATATTTT.

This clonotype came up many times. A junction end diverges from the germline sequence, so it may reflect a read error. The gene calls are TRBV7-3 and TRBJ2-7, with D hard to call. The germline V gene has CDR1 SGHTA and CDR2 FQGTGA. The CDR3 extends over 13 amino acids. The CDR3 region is CASSLTPLAEQYF. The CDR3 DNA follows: TGTGCCAGCAGCCTAACACCCTTGGCGGAGCAGTACTTC.

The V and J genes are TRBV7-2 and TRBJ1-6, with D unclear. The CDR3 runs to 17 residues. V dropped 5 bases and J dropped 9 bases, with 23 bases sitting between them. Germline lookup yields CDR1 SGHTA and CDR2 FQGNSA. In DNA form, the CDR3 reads TGTGCCAGCAGCCCGGGCGGCGGGATAGGGAATGGTTCACCCCTCCACTTT. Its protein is CASSPGGGIGNGSPLHF.

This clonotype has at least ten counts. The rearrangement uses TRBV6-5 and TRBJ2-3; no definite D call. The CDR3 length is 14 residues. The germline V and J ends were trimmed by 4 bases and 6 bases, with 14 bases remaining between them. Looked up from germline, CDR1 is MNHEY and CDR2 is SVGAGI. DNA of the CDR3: TGTGCCAGCAGTTCCGCCCCATGGGTTGATACGCAGTATTTT. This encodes CASSSAPWVDTQYF.

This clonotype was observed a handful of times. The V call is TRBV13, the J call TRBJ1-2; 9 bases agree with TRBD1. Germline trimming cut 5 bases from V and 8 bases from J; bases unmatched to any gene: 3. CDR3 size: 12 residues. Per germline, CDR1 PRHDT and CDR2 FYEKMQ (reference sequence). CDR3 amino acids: CASSQGTGGYTF. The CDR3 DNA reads TGTGCCAGCAGCCAAGGGACAGGGGGCTACACCTTC.

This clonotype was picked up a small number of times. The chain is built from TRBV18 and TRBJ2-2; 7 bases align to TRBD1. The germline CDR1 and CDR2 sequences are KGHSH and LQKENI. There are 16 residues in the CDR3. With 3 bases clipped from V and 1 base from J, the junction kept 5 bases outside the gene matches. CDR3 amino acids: CASSPQRQGNTGELFF. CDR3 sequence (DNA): TGTGCCAGCTCACCTCAGAGACAGGGGAACACCGGGGAGCTGTTTTTT.

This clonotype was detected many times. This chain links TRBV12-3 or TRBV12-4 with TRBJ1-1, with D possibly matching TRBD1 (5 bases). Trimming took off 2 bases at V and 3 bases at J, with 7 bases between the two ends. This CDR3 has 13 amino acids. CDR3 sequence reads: CASSLRGDTEAFF. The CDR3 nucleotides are TGTGCCAGCAGTTTAAGAGGGGACACTGAAGCTTTCTTT.

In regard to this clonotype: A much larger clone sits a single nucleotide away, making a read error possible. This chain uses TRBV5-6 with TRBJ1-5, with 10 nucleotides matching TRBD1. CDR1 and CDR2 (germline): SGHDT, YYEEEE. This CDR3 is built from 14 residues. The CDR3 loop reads CANSPDRGRGPQHF. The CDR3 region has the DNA TGTGCCAACAGCCCCGACAGGGGGCGCGGGCCCCAGCATTTT.

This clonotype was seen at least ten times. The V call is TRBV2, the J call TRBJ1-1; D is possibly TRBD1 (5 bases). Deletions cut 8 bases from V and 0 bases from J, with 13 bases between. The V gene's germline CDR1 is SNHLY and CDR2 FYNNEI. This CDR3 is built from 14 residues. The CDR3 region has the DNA TGTGCCAGCCCCGATGGGGCGATGAACACTGAAGCTTTCTTT. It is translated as CASPDGAMNTEAFF.

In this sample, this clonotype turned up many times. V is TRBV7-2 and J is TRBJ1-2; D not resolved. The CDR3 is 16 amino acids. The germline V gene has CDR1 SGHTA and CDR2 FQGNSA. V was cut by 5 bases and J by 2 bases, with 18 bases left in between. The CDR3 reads CASSPPGSGANYGYTF. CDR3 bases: TGTGCCAGCAGCCCCCCGGGAAGCGGAGCAAACTATGGCTACACCTTC.

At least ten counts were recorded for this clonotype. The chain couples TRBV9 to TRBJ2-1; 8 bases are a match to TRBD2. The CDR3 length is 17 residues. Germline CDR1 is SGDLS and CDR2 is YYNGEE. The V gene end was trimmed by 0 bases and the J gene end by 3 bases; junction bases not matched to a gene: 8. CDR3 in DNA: TGTGCCAGCAGCGTAGAACTACCCCGGGGGGGCTACAATGAGCAGTTCTTC. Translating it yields CASSVELPRGGYNEQFF.

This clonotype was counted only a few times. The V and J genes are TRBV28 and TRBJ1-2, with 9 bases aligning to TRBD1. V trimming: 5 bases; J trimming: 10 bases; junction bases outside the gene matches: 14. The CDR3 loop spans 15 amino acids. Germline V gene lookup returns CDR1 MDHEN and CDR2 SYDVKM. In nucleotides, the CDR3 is TGTGCCAGCAGTACCCTAACCTACAGGGGGCGAGACTACACCTTC. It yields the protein CASSTLTYRGRDYTF.

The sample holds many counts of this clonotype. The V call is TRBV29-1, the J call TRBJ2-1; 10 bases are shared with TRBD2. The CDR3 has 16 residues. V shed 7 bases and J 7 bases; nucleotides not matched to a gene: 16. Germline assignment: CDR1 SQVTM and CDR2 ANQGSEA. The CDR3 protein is CSATGASGRPFNEQFF. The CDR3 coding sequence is TGCAGCGCGACTGGGGCTAGCGGGAGACCCTTTAATGAGCAGTTCTTC.

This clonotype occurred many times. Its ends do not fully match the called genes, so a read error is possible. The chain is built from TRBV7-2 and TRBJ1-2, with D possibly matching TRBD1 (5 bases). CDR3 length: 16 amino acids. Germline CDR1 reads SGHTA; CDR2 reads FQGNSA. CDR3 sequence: CASSLATGRTNYGYTF. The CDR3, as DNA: TGTGCCAGCAGCCTAGCCACAGGTCGAACTAACTATGGCTACACCTTC. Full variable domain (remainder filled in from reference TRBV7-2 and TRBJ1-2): GAGVSQSPSNKVTEKGKDVELRCDPISGHTALYWYRQSLGQGLEFLIYFQGNSAPDKSGLPSDRFSAERTGGSVSTLTIQRTQQEDSAVYLCASSLATGRTNYGYTFGSGTRLTVV.

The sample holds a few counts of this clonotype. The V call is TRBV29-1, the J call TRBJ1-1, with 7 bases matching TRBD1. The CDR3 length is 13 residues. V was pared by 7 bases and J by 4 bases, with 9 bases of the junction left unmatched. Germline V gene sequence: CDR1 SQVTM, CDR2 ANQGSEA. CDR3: CSALGGTATEAFF. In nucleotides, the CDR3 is TGCAGCGCGCTAGGAGGGACAGCCACTGAAGCTTTCTTT.

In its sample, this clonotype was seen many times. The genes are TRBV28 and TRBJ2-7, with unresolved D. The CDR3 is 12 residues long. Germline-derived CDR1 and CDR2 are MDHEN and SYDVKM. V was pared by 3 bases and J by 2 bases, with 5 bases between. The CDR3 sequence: CASSFEPYEQYF. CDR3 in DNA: TGTGCCAGCAGTTTTGAGCCCTACGAGCAGTACTTC.

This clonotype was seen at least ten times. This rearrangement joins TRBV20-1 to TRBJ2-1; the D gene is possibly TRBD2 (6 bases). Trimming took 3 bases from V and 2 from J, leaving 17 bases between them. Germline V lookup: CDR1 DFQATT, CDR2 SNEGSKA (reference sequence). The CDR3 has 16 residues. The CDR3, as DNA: TGCAGTGCTAGTTTTTTTCAGACTAGAACCTACAATGAGCAGTTCTTC. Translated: CSASFFQTRTYNEQFF.

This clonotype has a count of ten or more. Here the CDR3 reads CASSIAGQTTDTQYF. CDR3 DNA sequence: TGTGCCAGTAGTATAGCGGGACAGACCACAGATACGCAGTATTTT. The V gene is TRBV19, the J gene TRBJ2-3; 7 positions agree with TRBD1. CDR1 and CDR2 (germline): LNHDA, SQIVND (reference sequence). Germline trimming cut 1 base from V and 2 bases from J; bases unmatched to any gene: 3. The CDR3 spans 15 residues.

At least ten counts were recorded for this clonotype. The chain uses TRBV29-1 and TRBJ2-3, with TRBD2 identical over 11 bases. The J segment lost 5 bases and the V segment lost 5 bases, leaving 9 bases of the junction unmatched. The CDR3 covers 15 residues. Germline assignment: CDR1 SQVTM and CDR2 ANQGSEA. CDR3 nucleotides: TGCAGCGTTCCCGACAGCCTAGCGGGAGGAGATACGCAGTATTTT. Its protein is CSVPDSLAGGDTQYF.